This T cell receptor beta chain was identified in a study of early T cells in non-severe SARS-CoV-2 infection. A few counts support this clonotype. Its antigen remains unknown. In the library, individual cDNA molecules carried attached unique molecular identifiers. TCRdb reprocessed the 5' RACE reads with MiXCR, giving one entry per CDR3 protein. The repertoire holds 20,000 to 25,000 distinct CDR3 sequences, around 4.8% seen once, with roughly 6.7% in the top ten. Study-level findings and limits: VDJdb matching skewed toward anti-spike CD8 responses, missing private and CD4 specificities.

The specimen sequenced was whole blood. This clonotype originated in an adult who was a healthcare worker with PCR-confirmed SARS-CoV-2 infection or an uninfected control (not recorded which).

CDR3 in DNA: TGCGCCAGCAGCTTGGCAGCACTCAGCACAGATACGCAGTATTTT. Translated: CASSLAALSTDTQYF. The V gene is TRBV5-1, the J gene TRBJ2-3; no definite D call. The CDR3 has 15 amino acids. V was pared by 0 bases and J by 0 bases, with 8 bases between. The germline gives CDR1 SGHRS, CDR2 YFSETQ.